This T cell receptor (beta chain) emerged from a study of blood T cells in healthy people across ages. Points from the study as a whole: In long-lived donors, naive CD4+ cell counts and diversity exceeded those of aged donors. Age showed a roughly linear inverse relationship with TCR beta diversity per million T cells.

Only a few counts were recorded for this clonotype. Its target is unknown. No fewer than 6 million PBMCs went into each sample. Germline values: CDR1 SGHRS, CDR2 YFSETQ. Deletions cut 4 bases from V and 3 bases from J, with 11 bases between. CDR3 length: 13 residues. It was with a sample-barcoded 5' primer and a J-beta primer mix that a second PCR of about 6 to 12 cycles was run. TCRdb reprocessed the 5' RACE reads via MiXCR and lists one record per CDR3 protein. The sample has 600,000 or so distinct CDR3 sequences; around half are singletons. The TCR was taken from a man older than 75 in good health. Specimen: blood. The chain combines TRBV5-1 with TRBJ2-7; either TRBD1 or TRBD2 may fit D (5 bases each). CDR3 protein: CASSGDGYYEQYF. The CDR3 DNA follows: TGCGCCAGCAGCGGGGACGGCTACTACGAGCAGTACTTC.